Sequencing of this T cell receptor (beta chain) was carried out in a study of blood T cells in healthy people across ages. There were healthy Caucasian individuals from Russia, aged about 6 to 90, serving as donors. The use of a sample-barcoded 5' primer and a J-beta primer mix characterized a second PCR of 7 to 11 cycles. Each TCR beta cDNA got a 12-nucleotide random molecular identifier. TCRdb re-called the 5' RACE reads with MiXCR, one entry per CDR3 protein. The profile shows 1.5 million to 2 million distinct CDR3 sequences, 28% of them singletons. This CDR3 contains 16 residues. Trimming cost V 5 bases and J 0 bases; bases outside gene matches: 6. The germline V gene encodes CDR1 MNHEY and CDR2 SVGAGI.

The V and J genes are TRBV6-5 and TRBJ2-7; TRBD2 agrees at 11 bases. The sequence was obtained from a woman in her 30s in good health. Sequencing was done on a sample of blood. This CDR3 is CASSALGLAVSYEQYF. CDR3 bases: TGTGCCAGCAGTGCCCTGGGACTAGCGGTCTCCTACGAGCAGTACTTC.